This is a list of T cell receptor beta chains from one sample in a study of cytomegalovirus exposure and HLA in healthy donors. The table came from immunoSEQ multiplex PCR; TCRdb's copy has only in-frame clones and leaves some out. In the table there are 130,000 to 150,000 clones, more than 75% of which are singletons. Sequencing used PBMCs. These receptors were obtained from a man aged 18 to 30 in good health and CMV-seronegative. Each CDR3 is given with its conserved first and last residue. The order of the fields is D gene, clone size, CDR3 length, V gene, J gene, CDR3 protein, CDR3 DNA. The D gene is left open where the match is weak. For some rows the clone size is stated as once, few or many, or as a class when expanded; others skip it.

D gene: TRBD2
clone size: .
CDR3 length: 17
V gene: TRBV19
J gene: TRBJ2-1
CDR3 protein: CASSIVGSGGGYNEQFF
CDR3 DNA: TGTGCCAGTAGTATAGTTGGAAGCGGGGGGGGATACAATGAGCAGTTCTTC

D gene: .
clone size: .
CDR3 length: 15
V gene: TRBV9
J gene: TRBJ1-5
CDR3 protein: CASSVGINSNQPQHF
CDR3 DNA: TGTGCCAGCAGCGTCGGGATTAATAGCAATCAGCCCCAGCATTTT

D gene: TRBD2
clone size: .
CDR3 length: 13
V gene: TRBV2
J gene: TRBJ2-7
CDR3 protein: CASRRDYSYEQYF
CDR3 DNA: TGTGCCAGCCGAAGGGACTACAGCTACGAGCAGTACTTC

D gene: .
clone size: few
CDR3 length: 15
V gene: TRBV5-1
J gene: TRBJ1-1
CDR3 protein: CASSFLTGGNTEAFF
CDR3 DNA: TGCGCCAGCAGCTTTTTAACCGGGGGGAACACTGAAGCTTTCTTT

D gene: TRBD1
clone size: few
CDR3 length: 17
V gene: TRBV6-1
J gene: TRBJ1-5
CDR3 protein: CASSEVLNRDSHQPQHF
CDR3 DNA: TGTGCCAGCAGTGAAGTCCTTAATCGGGACAGTCATCAGCCCCAGCATTTT

D gene: TRBD1
clone size: once
CDR3 length: 16
V gene: TRBV6-5
J gene: TRBJ1-1
CDR3 protein: CASSYRGQGGHTEAFF
CDR3 DNA: TGTGCCAGCAGTTACAGGGGACAGGGAGGGCACACTGAAGCTTTCTTT

D gene: .
clone size: .
CDR3 length: 13
V gene: TRBV6-5
J gene: TRBJ2-5
CDR3 protein: CASSTGPGETQYF
CDR3 DNA: TGTGCCAGCAGTACAGGGCCGGGGGAGACCCAGTACTTC

D gene: .
clone size: .
CDR3 length: 11
V gene: TRBV30
J gene: TRBJ1-2
CDR3 protein: CAWSINYGYTF
CDR3 DNA: TGTGCCTGGAGTATAAACTATGGCTACACCTTC

D gene: TRBD1
clone size: .
CDR3 length: 16
V gene: TRBV28
J gene: TRBJ2-2
CDR3 protein: CASNRDRGHNTGELFF
CDR3 DNA: TGTGCCAGCAACCGGGACAGGGGGCATAACACCGGGGAGCTGTTTTTT

D gene: .
clone size: .
CDR3 length: 12
V gene: TRBV5-5
J gene: TRBJ2-7
CDR3 protein: CASSLEGYEQYF
CDR3 DNA: TGTGCCAGCAGCTTAGAGGGTTACGAGCAGTACTTC

D gene: .
clone size: .
CDR3 length: 14
V gene: TRBV6-1
J gene: TRBJ1-6
CDR3 protein: CASSEEAGNSPLHF
CDR3 DNA: TGTGCCAGCAGTGAAGAGGCGGGGAATTCACCCCTCCACTTT

D gene: TRBD2
clone size: .
CDR3 length: 15
V gene: TRBV7-9
J gene: TRBJ2-3
CDR3 protein: CASPRGGTSTDTQYF
CDR3 DNA: TGTGCCAGCCCGCGGGGGGGCACTAGCACAGATACGCAGTATTTT

D gene: TRBD1
clone size: .
CDR3 length: 16
V gene: TRBV5-1
J gene: TRBJ1-2
CDR3 protein: CASSLSAGGAGDGYTF
CDR3 DNA: TGCGCCAGCAGCTTGTCGGCAGGGGGCGCAGGGGACGGCTACACCTTC

D gene: TRBD1
clone size: .
CDR3 length: 14
V gene: TRBV27
J gene: TRBJ1-1
CDR3 protein: CASSLRGRETEAFF
CDR3 DNA: TGTGCCAGCAGTTTAAGGGGGCGCGAGACTGAAGCTTTCTTT

D gene: .
clone size: .
CDR3 length: 16
V gene: TRBV2
J gene: TRBJ2-3
CDR3 protein: CASSDDEAPSTDTQYF
CDR3 DNA: TGTGCCAGCAGCGACGACGAAGCGCCTAGCACAGATACGCAGTATTTT

D gene: .
clone size: .
CDR3 length: 18
V gene: TRBV23-1
J gene: TRBJ2-5
CDR3 protein: CASSQASNRQRYQETQYF
CDR3 DNA: TGCGCCAGCAGTCAAGCCTCAAACAGGCAACGGTATCAAGAGACCCAGTACTTC

D gene: .
clone size: .
CDR3 length: 13
V gene: TRBV5-5
J gene: TRBJ1-1
CDR3 protein: CASSLRGPTEAFF
CDR3 DNA: TGTGCCAGCAGCTTGAGGGGCCCAACTGAAGCTTTCTTT

D gene: .
clone size: .
CDR3 length: 13
V gene: TRBV6-5
J gene: TRBJ2-7
CDR3 protein: CASSQQQGLEQYF
CDR3 DNA: TGTGCCAGCAGTCAACAACAGGGTCTCGAGCAGTACTTC

D gene: .
clone size: .
CDR3 length: 14
V gene: TRBV28
J gene: TRBJ2-7
CDR3 protein: CASSFTGGTYEQYF
CDR3 DNA: TGTGCCAGCAGTTTCACTGGAGGAACTTACGAGCAGTACTTC

D gene: .
clone size: .
CDR3 length: 14
V gene: TRBV5-8
J gene: TRBJ1-5
CDR3 protein: CASSFTGAHQPQHF
CDR3 DNA: TGTGCCAGCAGCTTCACGGGAGCTCATCAGCCCCAGCATTTT

D gene: .
clone size: .
CDR3 length: 14
V gene: TRBV6-5
J gene: TRBJ1-2
CDR3 protein: CASSSNLGGGGYTF
CDR3 DNA: TGTGCCAGCAGTTCTAACTTGGGGGGGGGCGGCTACACCTTC

D gene: .
clone size: few
CDR3 length: 13
V gene: TRBV7-3
J gene: TRBJ1-2
CDR3 protein: CASSFSGVSGYTF
CDR3 DNA: TGTGCCAGCAGCTTCTCGGGAGTGAGTGGCTACACCTTC

D gene: .
clone size: .
CDR3 length: 15
V gene: TRBV6-5
J gene: TRBJ2-2
CDR3 protein: CASSYSGGFTGELFF
CDR3 DNA: TGTGCCAGCAGTTACTCGGGGGGATTCACCGGGGAGCTGTTTTTT

D gene: .
clone size: .
CDR3 length: 15
V gene: TRBV9
J gene: TRBJ2-1
CDR3 protein: CASSAEGTRSNEQFF
CDR3 DNA: TGTGCCAGCAGCGCGGAGGGAACAAGATCCAATGAGCAGTTCTTC

D gene: .
clone size: .
CDR3 length: 13
V gene: TRBV5-1
J gene: TRBJ1-5
CDR3 protein: CASSRDGNQPQHF
CDR3 DNA: TGCGCCAGCAGCCGTGACGGGAATCAGCCCCAGCATTTT

D gene: .
clone size: few
CDR3 length: 16
V gene: TRBV7-9
J gene: TRBJ1-1
CDR3 protein: CASSLSRVQVNTEAFF
CDR3 DNA: TGTGCCAGCAGCTTAAGCCGGGTACAAGTGAACACTGAAGCTTTCTTT

D gene: TRBD2
clone size: .
CDR3 length: 13
V gene: TRBV7-3
J gene: TRBJ2-5
CDR3 protein: CASSQGTSGRQYF
CDR3 DNA: TGTGCCAGCAGCCAGGGGACTAGCGGGAGGCAGTACTTC